The sequence of this T cell receptor beta chain was determined in a study of blood T cell repertoires in COVID-19. As for the study in general: Both acute and convalescent COVID-19 samples were obtained from the United States, Italy and Spain. T cells, B-cell-depleted T cells, or PBMCs supplied cDNA or gDNA.

This clone was counted a single time. The germline CDR1 and CDR2 sequences are SEHNR and FQNEAQ (reference sequence). The CDR3 sequence is 14 residues long. Losses at the gene ends were 8 bases for V and 5 bases for J; bases not matched to a gene: 9. As processed by the authors: Reference gene primer amplification gave estimated nucleated cell counts. Clones were read by immunoSEQ multiplex PCR, and TCRdb kept only the in-frame ones, dropping some. V, J and clone size are those of that table, while D and trimming were read from the DNA. The data contain around 250,000 clones, 86% of them singletons. The material sequenced was peripheral blood. This TCR derives from a man older than 75 with acute or convalescent COVID-19. The genes are TRBV7-9 and TRBJ2-1, with TRBD2 identical over 7 bases. CDR3: CASCSSGYNNEQFF. For the CDR3, the DNA is TGTGCCAGCTGCTCTAGCGGCTATAACAATGAGCAGTTCTTC.